This TCR beta chain was recovered during a study of siplizumab effects on memory and regulatory T cells. Generated by immunoSEQ multiplex PCR, the TCRdb table keeps only in-frame clones and is missing some. The sample shows some 120,000 clones, around 94% of them seen only once. Per germline, CDR1 MNHEY and CDR2 SVGAGI. The V and J ends lost 7 bases and 1 base respectively, with 13 bases between them. The CDR3 extends over 14 amino acids. The sequenced sample was non-Treg CD4+ T cells sorted from blood. The rearrangement links TRBV6-5 to TRBJ1-1, with D maybe TRBD1 (5 bases). This receptor was taken from a human donor in good health. In DNA form, the CDR3 reads TGTGCCAGCACCGCCTGGGGGAGGAACACTGAAGCTTTCTTT. This encodes CASTAWGRNTEAFF.